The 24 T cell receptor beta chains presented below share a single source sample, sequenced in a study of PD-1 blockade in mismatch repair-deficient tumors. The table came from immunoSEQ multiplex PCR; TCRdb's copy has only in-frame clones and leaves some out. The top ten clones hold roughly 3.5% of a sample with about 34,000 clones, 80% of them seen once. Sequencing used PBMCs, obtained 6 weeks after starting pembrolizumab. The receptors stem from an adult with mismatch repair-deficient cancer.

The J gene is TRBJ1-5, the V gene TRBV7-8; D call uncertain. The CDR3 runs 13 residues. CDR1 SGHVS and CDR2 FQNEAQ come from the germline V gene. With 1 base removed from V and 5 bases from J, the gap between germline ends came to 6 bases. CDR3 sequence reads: CASSLDIHQPQHF. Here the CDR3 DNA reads TGTGCCAGCAGCTTAGACATCCATCAGCCCCAGCATTTT.

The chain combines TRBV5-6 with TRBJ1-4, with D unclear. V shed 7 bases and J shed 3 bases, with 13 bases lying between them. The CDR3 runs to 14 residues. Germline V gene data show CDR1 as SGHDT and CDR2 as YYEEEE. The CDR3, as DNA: TGTGCCAGCCAAAAACGGGGTTCTAATGAAAAACTGTTTTTT. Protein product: CASQKRGSNEKLFF.

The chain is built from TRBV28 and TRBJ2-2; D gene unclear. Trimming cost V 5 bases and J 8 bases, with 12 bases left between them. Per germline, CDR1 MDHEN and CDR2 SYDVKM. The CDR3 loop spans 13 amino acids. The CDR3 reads CASSPDTFGELFF. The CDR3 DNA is TGTGCCAGCAGTCCTGACACCTTTGGGGAGCTGTTTTTT. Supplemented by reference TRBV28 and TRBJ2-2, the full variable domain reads DVKVTQSSRYLVKRTGEKVFLECVQDMDHENMFWYRQDPGLGLRLIYFSYDVKMKEKGDIPEGYSVSREKKERFSLILESASTNQTSMYLCASSPDTFGELFFGEGSRLTVL.

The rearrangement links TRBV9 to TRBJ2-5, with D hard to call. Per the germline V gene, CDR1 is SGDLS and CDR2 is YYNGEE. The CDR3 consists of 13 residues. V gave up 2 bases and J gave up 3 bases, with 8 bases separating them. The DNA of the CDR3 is TGTGCCAGCAGCGTCTCGGTGGAAGAGACCCAGTACTTC. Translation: CASSVSVEETQYF. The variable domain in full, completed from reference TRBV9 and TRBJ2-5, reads DSGVTQTPKHLITATGQRVTLRCSPRSGDLSVYWYQQSLDQGLQFLIQYYNGEERAKGNILERFSAQQFPDLHSELNLSSLELGDSALYFCASSVSVEETQYFGPGTRLLVL.

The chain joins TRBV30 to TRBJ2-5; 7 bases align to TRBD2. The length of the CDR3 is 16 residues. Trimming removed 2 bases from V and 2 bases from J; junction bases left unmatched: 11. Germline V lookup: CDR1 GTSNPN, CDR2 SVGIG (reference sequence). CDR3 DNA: TGTGCCTGGAGTCTGGGGGGGGGAGGAGGGCAAGAGACCCAGTACTTC. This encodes CAWSLGGGGGQETQYF.

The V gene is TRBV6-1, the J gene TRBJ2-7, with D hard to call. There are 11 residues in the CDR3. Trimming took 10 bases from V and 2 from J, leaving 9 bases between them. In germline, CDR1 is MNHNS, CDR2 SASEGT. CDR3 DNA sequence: TGTGCCACCTGGTCGGCCTACGAGCAGTACTTC. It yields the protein CATWSAYEQYF.

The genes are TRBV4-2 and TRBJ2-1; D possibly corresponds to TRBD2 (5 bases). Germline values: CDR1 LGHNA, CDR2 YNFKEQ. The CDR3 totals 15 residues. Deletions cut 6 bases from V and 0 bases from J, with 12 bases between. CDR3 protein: CASRSQAGSYNEQFF. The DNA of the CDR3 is TGTGCCAGCAGAAGCCAGGCGGGCTCCTACAATGAGCAGTTCTTC.

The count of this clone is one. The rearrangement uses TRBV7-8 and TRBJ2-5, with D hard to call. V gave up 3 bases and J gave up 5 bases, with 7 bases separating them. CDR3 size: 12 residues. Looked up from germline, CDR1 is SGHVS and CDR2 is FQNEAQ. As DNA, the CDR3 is TGTGCCAGCAGCTTTTCCCGTGAGACCCAGTACTTC. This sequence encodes CASSFSRETQYF.

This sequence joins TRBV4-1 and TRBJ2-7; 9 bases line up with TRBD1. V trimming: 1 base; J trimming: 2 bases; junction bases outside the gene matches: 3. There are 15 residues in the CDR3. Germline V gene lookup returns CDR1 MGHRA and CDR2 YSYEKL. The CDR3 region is CASSQVGTGPYEQYF. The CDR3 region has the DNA TGCGCCAGCAGCCAAGTGGGGACAGGGCCCTACGAGCAGTACTTC.

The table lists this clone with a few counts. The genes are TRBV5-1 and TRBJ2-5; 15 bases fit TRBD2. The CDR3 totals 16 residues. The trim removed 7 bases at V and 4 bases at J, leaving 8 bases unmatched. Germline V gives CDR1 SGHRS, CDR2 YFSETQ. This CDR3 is CASLGLAGGVGETQYF. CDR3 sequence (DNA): TGCGCCAGCCTGGGACTAGCGGGAGGAGTGGGAGAGACCCAGTACTTC. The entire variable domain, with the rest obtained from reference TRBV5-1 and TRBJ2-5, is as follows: KAGVTQTPRYLIKTRGQQVTLSCSPISGHRSVSWYQQTPGQGLQFLFEYFSETQRNKGNFPGRFSGRQFSNSRSEMNVSTLELGDSALYLCASLGLAGGVGETQYFGPGTRLLVL.

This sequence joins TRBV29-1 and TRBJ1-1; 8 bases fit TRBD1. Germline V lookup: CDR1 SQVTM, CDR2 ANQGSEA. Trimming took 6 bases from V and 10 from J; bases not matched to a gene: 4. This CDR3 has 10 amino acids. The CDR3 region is CSVKQGGAFF. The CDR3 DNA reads TGCAGCGTCAAACAGGGGGGAGCTTTCTTT.

The CDR3 DNA is TGTGCCAGCAGCCGGCATGGGGCGCGAGGGGACTTGGGGCCAGATACGCAGTATTTT. Translation gives CASSRHGARGDLGPDTQYF. The V call is TRBV7-3, the J call TRBJ2-3, with D perhaps TRBD2 (6 bases). The CDR3 has 19 residues. Germline V gives CDR1 SGHTA, CDR2 FQGTGA. The V end was cut by 5 bases, the J end by 4 bases, with 28 bases between.

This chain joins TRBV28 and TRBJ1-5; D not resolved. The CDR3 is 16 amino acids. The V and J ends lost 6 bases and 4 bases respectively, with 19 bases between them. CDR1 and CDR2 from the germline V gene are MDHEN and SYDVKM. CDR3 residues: CASSLPVGMSNQPQHF. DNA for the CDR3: TGTGCCAGCAGCCTTCCAGTCGGGATGTCAAATCAGCCCCAGCATTTT. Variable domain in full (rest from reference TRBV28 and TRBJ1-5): DVKVTQSSRYLVKRTGEKVFLECVQDMDHENMFWYRQDPGLGLRLIYFSYDVKMKEKGDIPEGYSVSREKKERFSLILESASTNQTSMYLCASSLPVGMSNQPQHFGDGTRLSIL.

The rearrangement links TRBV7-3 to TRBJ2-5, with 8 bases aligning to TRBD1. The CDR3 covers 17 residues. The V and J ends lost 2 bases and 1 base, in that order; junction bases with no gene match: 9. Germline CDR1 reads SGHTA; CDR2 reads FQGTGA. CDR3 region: CASSLAKTGELQETQYF. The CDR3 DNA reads TGTGCCAGCAGCTTAGCGAAGACAGGGGAGCTCCAAGAGACCCAGTACTTC. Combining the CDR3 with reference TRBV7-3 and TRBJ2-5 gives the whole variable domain GAGVSQTPSNKVTEKGKYVELRCDPISGHTALYWYRQSLGQGPEFLIYFQGTGAADDSGLPNDRFFAVRPEGSVSTLKIQRTERGDSAVYLCASSLAKTGELQETQYFGPGTRLLVL.

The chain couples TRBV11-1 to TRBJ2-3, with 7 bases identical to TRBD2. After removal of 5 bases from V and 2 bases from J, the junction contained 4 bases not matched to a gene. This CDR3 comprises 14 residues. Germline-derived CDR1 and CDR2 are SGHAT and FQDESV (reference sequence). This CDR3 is CASSRDYNTDTQYF. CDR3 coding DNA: TGTGCCAGCAGCCGGGACTACAACACAGATACGCAGTATTTT.

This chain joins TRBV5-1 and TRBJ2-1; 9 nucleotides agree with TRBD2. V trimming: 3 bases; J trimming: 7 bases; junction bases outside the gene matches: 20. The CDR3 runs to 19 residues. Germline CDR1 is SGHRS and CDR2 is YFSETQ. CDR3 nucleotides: TGCGCCAGCAGCTCACCCCGTGATAGCGGGAGACTAAGTGGGAATGAGCAGTTCTTC. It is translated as CASSSPRDSGRLSGNEQFF.

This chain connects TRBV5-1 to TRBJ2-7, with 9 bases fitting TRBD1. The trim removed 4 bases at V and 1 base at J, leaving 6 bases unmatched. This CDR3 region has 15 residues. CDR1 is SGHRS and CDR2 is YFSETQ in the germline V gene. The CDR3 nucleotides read TGCGCCAGCAGCCCCGACAGGGGGGGTTCCTACGAGCAGTACTTC. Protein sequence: CASSPDRGGSYEQYF.

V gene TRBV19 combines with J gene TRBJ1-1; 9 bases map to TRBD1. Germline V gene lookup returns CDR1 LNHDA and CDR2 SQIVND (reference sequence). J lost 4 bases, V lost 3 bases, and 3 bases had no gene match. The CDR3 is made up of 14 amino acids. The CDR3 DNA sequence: TGTGCCAGTAGTATCGGGACAGGGACCACTGAAGCTTTCTTT. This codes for CASSIGTGTTEAFF.

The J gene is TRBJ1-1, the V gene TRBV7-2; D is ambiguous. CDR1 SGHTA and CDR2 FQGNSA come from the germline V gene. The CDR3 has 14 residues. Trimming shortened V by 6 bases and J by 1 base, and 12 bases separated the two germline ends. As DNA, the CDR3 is TGTGCCAGCAGTCCCGGGTCTGCGAACACTGAAGCTTTCTTT. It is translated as CASSPGSANTEAFF.

Written as DNA, the CDR3 is TGTGCCAGCAGTGAACAGGGGGCGTCCTACGAGCAGTACTTC. Translated, it gives CASSEQGASYEQYF. This chain joins TRBV7-2 and TRBJ2-7, with 9 nucleotides matching TRBD1. Germline lookup yields CDR1 SGHTA and CDR2 FQGNSA. CDR3 size: 14 residues. Trimming at V came to 6 bases and at J to 1 base, leaving 4 bases not matched to a gene.

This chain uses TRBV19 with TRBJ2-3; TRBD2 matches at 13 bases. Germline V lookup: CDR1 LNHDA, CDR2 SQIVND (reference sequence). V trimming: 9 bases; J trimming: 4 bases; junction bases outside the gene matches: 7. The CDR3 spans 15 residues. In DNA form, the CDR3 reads TGTGCCAGCCGCGGACTAGCGGGAGTGGCAGATACGCAGTATTTT. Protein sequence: CASRGLAGVADTQYF.

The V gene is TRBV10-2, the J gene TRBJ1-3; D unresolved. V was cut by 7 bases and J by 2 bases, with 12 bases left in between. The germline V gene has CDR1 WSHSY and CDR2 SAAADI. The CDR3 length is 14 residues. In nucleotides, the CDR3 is TGCGCCAGCAATCGGGGTGGGACTGGAAACACCATATATTTT. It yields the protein CASNRGGTGNTIYF.

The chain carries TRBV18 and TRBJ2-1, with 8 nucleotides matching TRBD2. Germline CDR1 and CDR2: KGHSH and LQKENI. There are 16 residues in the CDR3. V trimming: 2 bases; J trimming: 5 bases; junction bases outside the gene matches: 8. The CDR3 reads CASSPVASGPNNEQFF. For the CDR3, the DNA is TGTGCCAGCTCACCAGTGGCTAGCGGGCCGAACAATGAGCAGTTCTTC.

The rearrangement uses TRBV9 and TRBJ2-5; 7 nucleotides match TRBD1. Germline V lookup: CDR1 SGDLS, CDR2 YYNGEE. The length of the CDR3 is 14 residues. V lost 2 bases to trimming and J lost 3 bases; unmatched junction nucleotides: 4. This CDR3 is CASSVGTAKETQYF. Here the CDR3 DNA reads TGTGCCAGCAGCGTTGGGACAGCTAAAGAGACCCAGTACTTC.